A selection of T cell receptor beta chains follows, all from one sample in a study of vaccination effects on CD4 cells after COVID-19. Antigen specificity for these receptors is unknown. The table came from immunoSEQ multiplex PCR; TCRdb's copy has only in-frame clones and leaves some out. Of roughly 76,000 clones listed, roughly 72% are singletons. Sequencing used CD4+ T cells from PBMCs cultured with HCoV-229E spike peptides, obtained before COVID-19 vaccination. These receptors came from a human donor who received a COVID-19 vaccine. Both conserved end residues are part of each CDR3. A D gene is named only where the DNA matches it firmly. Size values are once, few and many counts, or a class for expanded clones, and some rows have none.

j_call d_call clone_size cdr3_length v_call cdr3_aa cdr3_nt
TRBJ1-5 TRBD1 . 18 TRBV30 CAWRDRGPAAYSNQPQHF TGTGCCTGGAGAGACAGGGGCCCGGCAGCTTATAGCAATCAGCCCCAGCATTTT
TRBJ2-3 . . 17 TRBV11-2 CASSSYQTRSGSYTQYF TGTGCCAGCAGCTCCTATCAGACTAGAAGTGGTAGTTATACGCAGTATTTT
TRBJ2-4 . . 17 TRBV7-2 CASSLSGGGLAKNIQYF TGTGCCAGCAGCCTTTCGGGCGGGGGCCTAGCCAAAAACATTCAGTACTTC
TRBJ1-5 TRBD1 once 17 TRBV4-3 CASSQDYLQGRNQPQHF TGCGCCAGCAGCCAAGATTATTTACAGGGGAGGAATCAGCCCCAGCATTTT
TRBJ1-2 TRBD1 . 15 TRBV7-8 CASTRGQGPSYGYTF TGTGCCAGCACCCGGGGACAGGGCCCTAGCTATGGCTACACCTTC
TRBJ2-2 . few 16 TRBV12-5 CASGLIGTPGTGELFF TGTGCTAGTGGTTTGATCGGGACCCCGGGGACCGGGGAGCTGTTTTTT
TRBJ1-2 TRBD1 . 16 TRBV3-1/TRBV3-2 CASSQSTGGIYRGYTF TGTGCCAGCAGCCAATCGACAGGGGGGATTTATCGGGGCTACACCTTC
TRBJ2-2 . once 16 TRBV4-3 CASSQPFTTNTGELFF TGCGCCAGCAGCCAGCCGTTTACTACGAACACCGGGGAGCTGTTTTTT
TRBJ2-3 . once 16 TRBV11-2 CASSRLAGGPVDTQYF TGTGCCAGCAGCAGACTTGCTGGGGGGCCTGTAGATACGCAGTATTTT
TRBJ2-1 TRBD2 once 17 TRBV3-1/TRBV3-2 CASSQSTGTSVYNEQFF TGTGCCAGCAGCCAATCTACTGGGACTAGCGTGTACAATGAGCAGTTCTTC
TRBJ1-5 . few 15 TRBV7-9 CASSRGSGGDQPQHF TGTGCCAGCAGCCGGGGGTCGGGGGGCGATCAGCCCCAGCATTTT
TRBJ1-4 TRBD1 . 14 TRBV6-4 CASPPGQGGEKLFF TGTGCCAGCCCGCCTGGACAGGGGGGTGAAAAACTGTTTTTT
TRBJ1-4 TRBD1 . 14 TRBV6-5 CASSPPGGIEKLFF TGTGCCAGCAGTCCTCCAGGGGGCATTGAAAAACTGTTTTTT
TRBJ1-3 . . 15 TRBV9 CASSVGRQSGNTIYF TGTGCCAGCAGCGTGGGCAGACAATCTGGAAACACCATATATTTT
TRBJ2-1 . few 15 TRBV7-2 CASSLERAPYNEQFF TGTGCCAGCAGCTTAGAGCGGGCCCCCTACAATGAGCAGTTCTTC
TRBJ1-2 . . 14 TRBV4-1 CASSQELSWNGYTF TGCGCCAGCAGCCAAGAACTCAGTTGGAATGGCTACACCTTC
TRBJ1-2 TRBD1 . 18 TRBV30 CASGRGPPLGTVNYGYTF TGTGCCTCGGGCCGAGGGCCCCCCTTGGGGACAGTTAACTATGGCTACACCTTC
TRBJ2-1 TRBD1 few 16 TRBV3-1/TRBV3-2 CASSRQNRGRHNEQFF TGTGCCAGCAGTCGCCAGAATAGGGGGCGCCACAATGAGCAGTTCTTC
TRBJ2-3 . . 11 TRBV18 CASSRLDTQYF TGTGCCAGCTCCCGCCTGGATACGCAGTATTTT
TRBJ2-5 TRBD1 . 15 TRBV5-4 CASSLGTGLQETQYF TGTGCCAGCAGCTTGGGGACAGGGCTCCAAGAGACCCAGTACTTC